These 20 T cell receptor beta chains came from one sample sequenced in a study of blood T cell repertoires in COVID-19. The method was immunoSEQ multiplex PCR; TCRdb's version includes in-frame clones alone and lacks a portion of them. Of around 250,000 clones listed, 70% to 90% were seen once; the top ten hold over 6%. Sequencing was performed on peripheral blood. The receptors were gathered from a woman aged 70 to 79 with active or convalescent COVID-19.

The gene calls are TRBV2 and TRBJ2-1; D not resolved. Per the germline V gene, CDR1 is SNHLY and CDR2 is FYNNEI. Trimming took 3 bases from V and 6 from J, leaving 9 bases between them. The CDR3 consists of 13 residues. CDR3 bases: TGTGCCAGCAGTGATAATCCGGGCAATGAGCAGTTCTTC. Translated, it gives CASSDNPGNEQFF.

This clone came up a few times. The rearrangement joins TRBV5-1 to TRBJ1-2, with TRBD1 as a possible D gene (5 bases). CDR1 and CDR2 from the germline V gene are SGHRS and YFSETQ. This CDR3 region has 13 residues. V was cut by 4 bases and J by 4 bases, with 11 bases left in between. The CDR3 DNA is TGCGCCAGCAGCCCTCAGGGATCCTATGGCTACACCTTC. Translation gives CASSPQGSYGYTF.

The chain combines TRBV4-1 with TRBJ1-6, with a possible D match to TRBD1 (5 bases). The CDR3 sequence is 14 residues long. Germline values: CDR1 MGHRA, CDR2 YSYEKL. The germline V and J ends were trimmed by 0 bases and 13 bases, with 13 bases remaining between them. This chain's CDR3 is CASSQDGQLFPLHF. The CDR3 DNA follows: TGCGCCAGCAGCCAAGATGGACAATTGTTTCCCCTCCACTTT.

This sequence joins TRBV5-4 and TRBJ2-5; the D gene is possibly TRBD1 (5 bases). The CDR3 loop spans 14 amino acids. V lost 1 base and J 2 bases, leaving 9 bases between the germline ends. In germline, CDR1 is SGHNT, CDR2 YYREEE (reference sequence). The DNA of the CDR3 is TGTGCCAGCAGCTTGAGGAGACAGCAAGAGACCCAGTACTTC. This codes for CASSLRRQQETQYF.

This clone came up once. The chain employs TRBV5-1 and TRBJ1-5; 8 bases align to TRBD1. Trimming took 4 bases from V and 0 from J; bases not matched to a gene: 3. The CDR3 contains 15 residues. Germline CDR1 reads SGHRS; CDR2 reads YFSETQ. In DNA form, the CDR3 reads TGCGCCAGCAGCCAAGGGACAGGTAGCAATCAGCCCCAGCATTTT. Translated: CASSQGTGSNQPQHF.

This clone was recorded a few times. The rearrangement uses TRBV4-2 and TRBJ2-5; D ambiguous. The CDR3 length is 12 residues. V lost 4 bases to trimming and J lost 4 bases, with 7 bases between them. The germline gives CDR1 LGHNA, CDR2 YNFKEQ. The CDR3 DNA sequence: TGTGCCAGCAGCCTATCCCGAGAGACCCAGTACTTC. It encodes CASSLSRETQYF.

The chain links TRBV7-9 to TRBJ1-2; 10 bases are a match to TRBD1. Germline assignment: CDR1 SEHNR and CDR2 FQNEAQ (reference sequence). The V gene end was trimmed by 1 base and the J gene end by 10 bases; junction bases not matched to a gene: 6. This CDR3 comprises 14 residues. For the CDR3, the DNA is TGTGCCAGCAGCTTAGATGGGACAGGGGTGCACTACACCTTC. Encoded protein: CASSLDGTGVHYTF.

The V gene is TRBV6-5, the J gene TRBJ1-1; D possibly corresponds to TRBD1 (5 bases). The CDR3 loop spans 14 amino acids. Germline V gene data show CDR1 as MNHEY and CDR2 as SVGAGI. The germline V and J ends were trimmed by 5 bases and 2 bases, with 12 bases remaining between them. The CDR3 spells CASSPQGINTEAFF. DNA of the CDR3: TGTGCCAGCAGTCCTCAGGGAATTAACACTGAAGCTTTCTTT.

V and J are TRBV7-2 and TRBJ1-1; D call uncertain. V was shortened by 4 bases and J by 0 bases, with 6 bases between the two germline ends. Germline-derived CDR1 and CDR2 are SGHTA and FQGNSA. This CDR3 has 13 amino acids. CDR3 in amino acids: CASSSNMNTEAFF. The DNA of the CDR3 is TGTGCCAGCAGCTCCAACATGAACACTGAAGCTTTCTTT. Combining the CDR3 with reference TRBV7-2 and TRBJ1-1 gives the whole variable domain GAGVSQSPSNKVTEKGKDVELRCDPISGHTALYWYRQSLGQGLEFLIYFQGNSAPDKSGLPSDRFSAERTGGSVSTLTIQRTQQEDSAVYLCASSSNMNTEAFFGQGTRLTVV.

The chain recombines TRBV29-1 with TRBJ2-7; D perhaps matches TRBD1 (5 bases). The CDR3 has 13 residues. Trimming removed 4 bases from V and 2 bases from J, with 12 bases in between. Germline CDR1 SQVTM, CDR2 ANQGSEA. In DNA, the CDR3 is TGCAGCGTTGTGGCCAGGGCGCCCTACGAGCAGTACTTC. It translates to CSVVARAPYEQYF.

The chain is built from TRBV18 and TRBJ1-1; 9 nucleotides match TRBD1. This CDR3 has 17 residues. The germline CDR1 and CDR2 sequences are KGHSH and LQKENI. After removal of 3 bases from V and 3 bases from J, the junction contained 11 bases not matched to a gene. CDR3 in amino acids: CASSPKQGARLDTEAFF. CDR3 in DNA: TGTGCCAGCTCACCGAAACAGGGGGCGCGGCTGGACACTGAAGCTTTCTTT. Together with reference TRBV18 and TRBJ1-1, the CDR3 gives the full variable domain: NAGVMQNPRHLVRRRGQEARLRCSPMKGHSHVYWYRQLPEEGLKFMVYLQKENIIDESGMPKERFSAEFPKEGPSILRIQQVVRGDSAAYFCASSPKQGARLDTEAFFGQGTRLTVV.

The rearrangement uses TRBV2 and TRBJ2-7; maybe TRBD1 (6 bases). The CDR3 runs to 14 residues. Germline-derived CDR1 and CDR2 are SNHLY and FYNNEI. V dropped 11 bases and J dropped 2 bases, with 19 bases sitting between them. Here the CDR3 reads CACLLMGQAYEQYF. CDR3 DNA sequence: TGTGCCTGCCTCCTGATGGGACAAGCCTACGAGCAGTACTTC.

The chain is built from TRBV7-2 and TRBJ1-6; D not resolved. The CDR3 consists of 15 residues. V shed 5 bases and J shed 9 bases, with 17 bases lying between them. The germline gives CDR1 SGHTA, CDR2 FQGNSA. CDR3 bases: TGTGCCAGCAGCCTCGGCTGGGCCAGATCTTCACCCCTCCACTTT. Translated: CASSLGWARSSPLHF. The whole variable domain, remainder taken from reference TRBV7-2 and TRBJ1-6, is GAGVSQSPSNKVTEKGKDVELRCDPISGHTALYWYRQSLGQGLEFLIYFQGNSAPDKSGLPSDRFSAERTGGSVSTLTIQRTQQEDSAVYLCASSLGWARSSPLHFGNGTRLTVT.

V is TRBV4-2 and J is TRBJ2-1; 8 positions match TRBD2. Germline assignment: CDR1 LGHNA and CDR2 YNFKEQ. V lost 1 base, J lost 3 bases, and 2 bases stayed unmatched. The CDR3 loop spans 15 amino acids. The CDR3 DNA sequence: TGTGCCAGCAGCCAAGCACTAGCGGTCTACAATGAGCAGTTCTTC. Translated: CASSQALAVYNEQFF.

The rearrangement links TRBV2 to TRBJ2-6; 10 bases are a match to TRBD1. From germline, CDR1 is SNHLY and CDR2 FYNNEI. This CDR3 region has 17 residues. V was pared by 10 bases and J by 0 bases, with 9 bases of the junction left unmatched. DNA of the CDR3: TGTGCCACCTCACCGGGACAGGGGCTCTCTGGGGCCAACGTCCTGACTTTC. This encodes CATSPGQGLSGANVLTF.

This chain uses TRBV5-1 with TRBJ1-5; no firm D call. Per the germline V gene, CDR1 is SGHRS and CDR2 is YFSETQ. V was trimmed by 6 bases and J by 15 bases, leaving 10 bases between them. This CDR3 comprises 9 residues. CDR3 DNA: TGCGCCAGCACCCCGCCCGGGCATTTT. This translates into CASTPPGHF.

The rearrangement uses TRBV7-9 and TRBJ2-2; the match to TRBD1 covers 10 bases. V was clipped by 3 bases and J by 5 bases; unmatched bases: 6. Germline lookup yields CDR1 SEHNR and CDR2 FQNEAQ (reference sequence). This CDR3 comprises 16 residues. The CDR3 DNA follows: TGTGCCAGCAGCTTCACGGGACAGGGGAAAACCGGGGAGCTGTTTTTT. Translation gives CASSFTGQGKTGELFF. Full variable domain (outside the CDR3, taken from reference TRBV7-9 and TRBJ2-2): DTGVSQNPRHKITKRGQNVTFRCDPISEHNRLYWYRQTLGQGPEFLTYFQNEAQLEKSRLLSDRFSAERPKGSFSTLEIQRTEQGDSAMYLCASSFTGQGKTGELFFGEGSRLTVL.

The V and J genes are TRBV25-1 and TRBJ2-5, with TRBD1 matching 8 bases. This CDR3 is 15 amino acids long. Germline CDR1 reads MGHDK; CDR2 reads SYGVNS. V shed 4 bases, J shed 2 bases, and the junction held 6 bases outside the gene matches. CDR3 sequence (DNA): TGTGCCAGCAGTGTCCCGGGACAGGCGCAAGAGACCCAGTACTTC. The encoded protein is CASSVPGQAQETQYF.

The chain combines TRBV24-1 with TRBJ2-1, with 7 bases that match TRBD1. Germline CDR1 and CDR2: KGHDR and SFDVKD. CDR3 size: 16 residues. Trimming at V came to 5 bases and at J to 7 bases, leaving 13 bases not matched to a gene. The CDR3 DNA follows: TGTGCCACCAGTGTGATAGGGGGCGGTGTGGATAATGAGCAGTTCTTC. The encoded protein is CATSVIGGGVDNEQFF.

In its sample, this clone was seen once. The rearrangement joins TRBV4-1 to TRBJ2-7, with 10 positions matching TRBD1. The J segment lost 7 bases and the V segment lost 1 base, leaving 10 bases of the junction unmatched. The CDR3 sequence is 16 residues long. Germline CDR1 and CDR2: MGHRA and YSYEKL. Here the CDR3 DNA reads TGCGCCAGCAGCCAAGGATGGCCGGGACAGGGGAAAGAGCAGTACTTC. Translation gives CASSQGWPGQGKEQYF.